What follows is one T cell receptor beta chain and its context. Its target is unknown. These data come from a study of T cell responses to AZD1222 COVID-19 vaccine. Findings of the study overall: Spike was spanned by vaccine-associated CD4 TCRs, with dominance at 160-218 and 743-854. Baseline testing showed seropositivity in only a handful of AZD1222 recipients. Clonal diversity was possibly underestimated, and white British individuals and females predominated among donors.

This table comes from immunoSEQ multiplex PCR, and its TCRdb copy is limited to in-frame clones, with some not included. The sample carries approximately 130,000 clones, about 88% recorded once. The sample here was peripheral blood, taken 28 days after the second AZD1222 dose. The source is an adult who received the AZD1222 COVID-19 vaccine.

The CDR3 coding sequence is TGTGCCAGCAGCCAGACGGGGGCGCGGATTTACGAGCAGTACTTC. This encodes CASSQTGARIYEQYF. The genes are TRBV14 and TRBJ2-7; perhaps D is TRBD1 or TRBD2 (6 bases each). Trimming cost V 3 bases and J 4 bases, with 16 bases left between them. Germline V gives CDR1 SGHDN, CDR2 FVKESK. CDR3 length equals 15 residues. The variable domain in full, with the rest retrieved from reference TRBV14 and TRBJ2-7, is EAGVTQFPSHSVIEKGQTVTLRCDPISGHDNLYWYRRVMGKEIKFLLHFVKESKQDESGMPNNRFLAERTGGTYSTLKVQPAELEDSGVYFCASSQTGARIYEQYFGPGTRLTVT.